These 21 T cell receptor beta chains originate from one sample sequenced in a study of blood T cell repertoires in COVID-19. Generated by immunoSEQ multiplex PCR, the TCRdb table keeps only in-frame clones and is missing some. The repertoire holds about 98,000 clones, with 81% as singletons. Material for sequencing was peripheral blood. These receptors were taken from an elderly woman with acute or convalescent COVID-19.

This clone was counted once. An end of the junction differs from the germline gene, which may be a read error. This sequence joins TRBV15 and TRBJ2-1; 10 bases line up with TRBD2. Germline-derived CDR1 and CDR2 are LNHNV and YYDKDF (reference sequence). This CDR3 has 18 residues. The CDR3 nucleotides are TGTGCCACCACCAGAGGGAAGGGTACAGCGGGGGGGCCGGGTGAGCAGTTCTTC. Translating it yields CATTRGKGTAGGPGEQFF.

The chain is built from TRBV11-2 and TRBJ2-2; 7 nucleotides agree with TRBD2. The CDR3 is 15 amino acids. V lost 6 bases and J lost 6; bases outside the gene matches: 10. CDR1 and CDR2 from the germline V gene are SGHAT and FQNNGV. The CDR3 sequence is CASRFSGVVSGELFF. The CDR3 nucleotides read TGTGCCAGCAGATTCAGCGGGGTGGTCTCCGGGGAGCTGTTTTTT.

For the CDR3, the DNA is TGTGCCAGCAACCCGGGAGACCTTAGCAATCAGCCCCAGCATTTT. Translating it yields CASNPGDLSNQPQHF. J is TRBJ1-5 and V is TRBV28, with unresolved D. The CDR3 has 15 residues. V lost 7 bases to trimming and J lost 0 bases, with 13 bases between them. From germline, CDR1 is MDHEN and CDR2 SYDVKM.

This chain uses TRBV5-1 with TRBJ1-2; D not resolved. The germline CDR1 and CDR2 sequences are SGHRS and YFSETQ. This CDR3 has 16 residues. With 5 bases removed from V and 8 bases from J, the gap between germline ends came to 25 bases. CDR3 residues: CASRPPEGTEVGGYTF. The CDR3 DNA is TGCGCCAGCAGACCACCGGAGGGCACGGAGGTAGGGGGCTACACCTTC.

This clone has just one count. This sequence joins TRBV4-2 and TRBJ2-5, with TRBD2 matching 11 bases. Germline trimming cut 0 bases from V and 5 bases from J; bases unmatched to any gene: 8. The CDR3 has 17 amino acids. CDR1 is LGHNA, CDR2 YNFKEQ, per germline. This CDR3 reads CASSQDPLAGGHETQYF. The CDR3 DNA sequence: TGTGCCAGCAGCCAAGATCCGCTAGCGGGGGGCCACGAGACCCAGTACTTC.

This clone appeared a few times. The CDR3 sequence is CAWVDTFSGNTIYF. The CDR3 region has the DNA TGTGCCTGGGTGGACACCTTCTCTGGAAACACCATATATTTT. The chain has TRBV30 and TRBJ1-3; possible D gene TRBD1, 5 bases. Trimming took off 5 bases at V and 0 bases at J, with 11 bases between the two ends. CDR1 is GTSNPN and CDR2 is SVGIG in the germline V gene (reference sequence). The CDR3 length is 14 residues.

V gene TRBV2 combines with J gene TRBJ2-2; 9 bases fit TRBD1. The length of the CDR3 is 15 residues. Germline V gene data show CDR1 as SNHLY and CDR2 as FYNNEI. V trimming: 5 bases; J trimming: 5 bases; junction bases outside the gene matches: 6. This CDR3 is CASSNRGRGTGELFF. As DNA, the CDR3 is TGTGCCAGCAGTAACAGGGGGCGCGGGACCGGGGAGCTGTTTTTT.

This rearrangement joins TRBV6-5 to TRBJ1-1; D not resolved. CDR3 length: 14 amino acids. V shed 7 bases and J shed 0 bases, with 12 bases lying between them. Per germline, CDR1 MNHEY and CDR2 SVGAGI. The DNA of the CDR3 is TGTGCCAGCACCAACCGGGGAATGAACACTGAAGCTTTCTTT. Translation gives CASTNRGMNTEAFF.

J is TRBJ1-2 and V is TRBV7-9; tentative D call: TRBD1 (6 bases). The V end lost 5 bases, the J end lost 4 bases, and 14 bases lay between the germline ends. The CDR3 runs 14 residues. From germline, CDR1 is SEHNR and CDR2 FQNEAQ (reference sequence). The CDR3 nucleotides read TGTGCCAGCAGCCTGGGTGGGGGCCCCTATGGCTACACCTTC. Translating it yields CASSLGGGPYGYTF.

As DNA, the CDR3 is TGTGCCAGTAGTATTTCCGGCGGGGGCACGGTCGAGACCCAGTACTTC. Translated: CASSISGGGTVETQYF. The V call is TRBV19, the J call TRBJ2-5, with D tentatively TRBD2 (7 bases). V was trimmed by 3 bases and J by 5 bases, leaving 19 bases between them. CDR1 LNHDA and CDR2 SQIVND come from the germline V gene (reference sequence). The CDR3 loop spans 16 amino acids. The entire variable domain, with the rest obtained from reference TRBV19 and TRBJ2-5, is as follows: DGGITQSPKYLFRKEGQNVTLSCEQNLNHDAMYWYRQDPGQGLRLIYYSQIVNDFQKGDIAEGYSVSREKKESFPLTVTSAQKNPTAFYLCASSISGGGTVETQYFGPGTRLLVL.

This chain connects TRBV11-2 to TRBJ2-5; maybe TRBD1 (6 bases). CDR3 size: 14 residues. Germline V gives CDR1 SGHAT, CDR2 FQNNGV. V dropped 3 bases and J dropped 0 bases, with 8 bases sitting between them. Here the CDR3 DNA reads TGTGCCAGCAGCTTCGGACAGTACCAAGAGACCCAGTACTTC. This codes for CASSFGQYQETQYF. The entire variable domain, with the rest obtained from reference TRBV11-2 and TRBJ2-5, is as follows: EAGVAQSPRYKIIEKRQSVAFWCNPISGHATLYWYQQILGQGPKLLIQFQNNGVVDDSQLPKDRFSAERLKGVDSTLKIQPAKLEDSAVYLCASSFGQYQETQYFGPGTRLLVL.

This chain uses TRBV19 with TRBJ1-3; D unclear. This CDR3 spans 15 amino acids. CDR1 LNHDA and CDR2 SQIVND come from the germline V gene (reference sequence). The V and J ends lost 3 bases and 4 bases respectively, with 13 bases between them. The CDR3 DNA is TGTGCCAGTAGTATCCCCCAGTCAATGGGAAACACCATATATTTT. Its translation is CASSIPQSMGNTIYF.

This clone was observed once. This chain uses TRBV5-6 with TRBJ1-2; D ambiguous. The CDR3 has 17 amino acids. Trimming cost V 5 bases and J 4 bases, with 24 bases left between them. Germline CDR1 SGHDT, CDR2 YYEEEE. As DNA, the CDR3 is TGTGCCAGCAGAGCGGTCGGAGTGGCGGCATCGCTCTATGGCTACACCTTC. Its translation: CASRAVGVAASLYGYTF.

The chain has TRBV7-7 and TRBJ2-3; 9 nucleotides agree with TRBD2. Per the germline V gene, CDR1 is SSHAT and CDR2 is FNYEAQ (reference sequence). The CDR3 loop spans 15 amino acids. J gave up 3 bases and V 1 base, and 2 bases lay outside the gene matches. CDR3 sequence (DNA): TGTGCCAGCAGCTTAGGGCTAGCGGGGACAGATACGCAGTATTTT. This gives the protein CASSLGLAGTDTQYF.

The gene calls are TRBV6-5 and TRBJ1-6; 9 bases agree with TRBD1. CDR3 length equals 15 residues. V trimming: 4 bases; J trimming: 10 bases; junction bases outside the gene matches: 8. Germline V gene lookup returns CDR1 MNHEY and CDR2 SVGAGI. CDR3 DNA sequence: TGTGCCAGCAGTTCCGCCGGGACAGGGAGATCACCCCTCCACTTT. Residues: CASSSAGTGRSPLHF.

The chain recombines TRBV18 with TRBJ1-1; tentative D call: TRBD1 (5 bases). CDR3 length: 14 residues. Trimming pared 0 bases from V and 8 bases from J, leaving 13 bases between. Germline CDR1 and CDR2: KGHSH and LQKENI. The CDR3 DNA is TGTGCCAGCTCACCACCGACGGGGGTCAGAGAAGCTTTCTTT. This translates into CASSPPTGVREAFF.

The chain employs TRBV11-2 and TRBJ1-1; the D is unclear. With 2 bases removed from V and 0 bases from J, the gap between germline ends came to 7 bases. The CDR3 contains 14 residues. The germline V gene has CDR1 SGHAT and CDR2 FQNNGV. Here the CDR3 reads CASSLNRVNTEAFF. As DNA, the CDR3 is TGTGCCAGCAGCTTAAACAGAGTGAACACTGAAGCTTTCTTT.

The chain carries TRBV15 and TRBJ2-1, with D possibly TRBD1 on 6 matching bases. V lost 4 bases and J 6 bases, leaving 16 bases between the germline ends. The CDR3 sequence is 15 residues long. Germline V CDR1 and CDR2: LNHNV, YYDKDF (reference sequence). In DNA form, the CDR3 reads TGTGCCACCAGCAACAGGGTCACTAACACCAATGAGCAGTTCTTC. Translation gives CATSNRVTNTNEQFF.

Remarks on this clone: At one end, the junction sequence differs from germline, possibly due to a read error. The chain joins TRBV28 to TRBJ2-1; maybe TRBD2 (6 bases). The length of the CDR3 is 13 residues. Germline V gene sequence: CDR1 MDHEN, CDR2 SYDVKM. The CDR3 sequence: CASSFGRREVGIF. CDR3 bases: TGTGCCAGCAGTTTCGGCAGGAGGGAGGTGGGGATCTTC. The entire variable domain, with the rest obtained from reference TRBV28 and TRBJ2-1, is as follows: DVKVTQSSRYLVKRTGEKVFLECVQDMDHENMFWYRQDPGLGLRLIYFSYDVKMKEKGDIPEGYSVSREKKERFSLILESASTNQTSMYLCASSFGRREVGIFGPGTRLTVL.

Details on this clone: This sample includes further DNA sequences coding for the same CDR3. The V and J genes are TRBV6-1 and TRBJ1-6; tentatively, D is TRBD1 (5 bases). The CDR3 is made up of 16 amino acids. CDR1 is MNHNS and CDR2 is SASEGT in the germline V gene. The V gene lost 2 bases and the J gene lost 4 bases, with 12 bases spanning the gap. The CDR3 region is CASSEKGPLYNSPLHF. The CDR3 DNA reads TGTGCCAGCAGTGAAAAGGGGCCCTTATATAATTCACCCCTCCACTTT.

V is TRBV7-9 and J is TRBJ1-3; D remains unclear. This CDR3 contains 14 residues. Germline values: CDR1 SEHNR, CDR2 FQNEAQ (reference sequence). Trimming removed 3 bases at V and 4 bases at J, with 10 bases between. The CDR3: CASSFGDTGNTIYF. CDR3 nucleotides: TGTGCCAGCAGCTTCGGGGATACAGGAAACACCATATATTTT. Combining the CDR3 with reference TRBV7-9 and TRBJ1-3 gives the whole variable domain DTGVSQNPRHKITKRGQNVTFRCDPISEHNRLYWYRQTLGQGPEFLTYFQNEAQLEKSRLLSDRFSAERPKGSFSTLEIQRTEQGDSAMYLCASSFGDTGNTIYFGEGSWLTVV.